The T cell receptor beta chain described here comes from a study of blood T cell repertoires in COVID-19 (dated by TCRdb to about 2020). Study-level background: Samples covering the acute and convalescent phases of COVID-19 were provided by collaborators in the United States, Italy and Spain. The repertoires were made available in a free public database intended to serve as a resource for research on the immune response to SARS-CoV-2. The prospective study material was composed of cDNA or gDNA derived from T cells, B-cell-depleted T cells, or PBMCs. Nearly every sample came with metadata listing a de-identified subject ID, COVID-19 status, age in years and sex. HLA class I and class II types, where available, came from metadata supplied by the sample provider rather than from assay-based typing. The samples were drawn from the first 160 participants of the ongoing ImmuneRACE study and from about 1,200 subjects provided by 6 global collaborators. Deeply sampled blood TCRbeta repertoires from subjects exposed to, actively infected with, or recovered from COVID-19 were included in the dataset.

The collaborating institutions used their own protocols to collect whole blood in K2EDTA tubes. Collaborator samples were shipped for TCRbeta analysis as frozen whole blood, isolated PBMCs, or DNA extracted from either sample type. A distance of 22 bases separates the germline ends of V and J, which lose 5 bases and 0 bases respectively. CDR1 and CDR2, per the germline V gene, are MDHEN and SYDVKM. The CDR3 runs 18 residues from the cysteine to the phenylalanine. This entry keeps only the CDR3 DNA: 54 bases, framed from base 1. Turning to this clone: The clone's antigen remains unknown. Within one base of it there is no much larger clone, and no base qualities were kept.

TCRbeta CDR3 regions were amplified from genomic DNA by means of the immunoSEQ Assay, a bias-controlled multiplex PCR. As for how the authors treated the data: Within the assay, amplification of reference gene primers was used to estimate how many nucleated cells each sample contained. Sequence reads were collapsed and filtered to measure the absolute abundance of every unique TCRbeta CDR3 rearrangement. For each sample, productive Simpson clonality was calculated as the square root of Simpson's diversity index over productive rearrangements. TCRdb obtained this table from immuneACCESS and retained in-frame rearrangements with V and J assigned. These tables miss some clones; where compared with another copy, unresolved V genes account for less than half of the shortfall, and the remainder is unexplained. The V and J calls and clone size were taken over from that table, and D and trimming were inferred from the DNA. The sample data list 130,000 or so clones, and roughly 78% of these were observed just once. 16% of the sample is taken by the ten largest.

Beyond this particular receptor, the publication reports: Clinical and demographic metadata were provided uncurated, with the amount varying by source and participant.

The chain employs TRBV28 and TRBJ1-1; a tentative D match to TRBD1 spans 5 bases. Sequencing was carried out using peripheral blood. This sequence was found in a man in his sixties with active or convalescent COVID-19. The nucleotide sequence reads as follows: TGTGCCAGCAGTCGTCCCCTGGCCGGGGCGGGAATGAACACTGAAGCTTTCTTT. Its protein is CASSRPLAGAGMNTEAFF.